This T cell receptor beta chain was documented in a study of beta chain features in type 1 diabetes. Study results and limitations: There was a possibility that cDNA sequencing over-represented cells with high TCR expression.

Trimming left V 5 bases short and J 3 bases short, with 13 bases between. The CDR3 covers 14 residues. CDR1 SGHTA and CDR2 FQGNSA come from the germline V gene. Sequenced material consisted of expressed TCRB transcripts (all of the isolated RNA was reverse transcribed). An average of about 3.6 million reads was obtained for naive, central memory and regulatory T cell samples. Here immunoSEQ multiplex PCR was the method, and the copy in TCRdb shows in-frame clones only, minus some. Here the sample spans 200,000 to 250,000 clones, 27% being singletons. Note on this clone: Its cognate antigen is unknown.

V and J are TRBV7-2 and TRBJ2-5, with a weak D call TRBD1 (5 bases). This sequence was found in a man aged 25-40 years in good health. Sequenced: central memory CD4+ T cells from blood. The CDR3 sequence is CASSPPGREETQYF. DNA of the CDR3: TGTGCCAGCAGCCCCCCTGGCAGGGAAGAGACCCAGTACTTC.